The source of this T cell receptor beta chain is a study of CD8 T cells in cerebrospinal fluid in Alzheimer's disease. Study-level background: Two single-cell methods, plate-based nested PCR and droplet-based sequencing, assessed CSF clonal expansion.

Live CSF cells were sorted with a live/dead marker for droplet-based sequencing. The CDR3 loop spans 18 amino acids. Germline CDR1 and CDR2: SNHLY and FYNNEI. CSF cells underwent 10X single-cell V(D)J and 5' gene-expression profiling. TCRdb reprocessed the 10x single-cell sequencing reads and reports one entry per CDR3 protein, with no DNA. The sample features 600 to 750 distinct CDR3 sequences, with 15% to 20% in its top ten. This chain uses TRBV2 with TRBJ1-2. Sequencing was done on a sample of cerebrospinal fluid. The clonotype was recovered from a human donor in good health. CDR3 sequence: CASMGTLQGPQGRDGYTF.